These 26 T cell receptor beta chains were all obtained from the same sample, sequenced in a study of spatial heterogeneity in lung cancer. Each CDR3 protein is one row after TCRdb ran MiXCR on the 5' RACE reads. The table shows 17,000 or so distinct CDR3 sequences, with around a fifth occurring only once. Time point specified: sample taken at primary tumor resection. Extraction of whole RNA from tumor, nontumor lung or frozen PBMC preceded unsorted sequencing. The specimen was PBMCs, collected at surgery. Receptors originate from a female donor with early-stage non-small cell lung cancer.

This clonotype has ten or more counts. The gene calls are TRBV6-2 or TRBV6-3 and TRBJ2-7; TRBD2 might be the D (5 bases). Trimming shortened V by 5 bases and J by 3 bases, and 17 bases separated the two germline ends. This CDR3 has 15 residues. Germline CDR1 MNHEY, CDR2 SVGEGT. CDR3 in amino acids: CASSPSGSRDYEQYF. For the CDR3, the DNA is TGTGCCAGCAGTCCGAGCGGTAGTAGAGACTACGAGCAGTACTTC.

This clonotype was picked up many times. The J gene is TRBJ2-3, the V gene TRBV12-3 or TRBV12-4; 9 nucleotides match TRBD1. This CDR3 comprises 16 residues. V lost 8 bases, J lost 5 bases, and 14 bases stayed unmatched. CDR3 coding DNA: TGTGCCAGCTCTTTCACCGGGACAGGGTACAGAGATACGCAGTATTTT. Translated: CASSFTGTGYRDTQYF.

This clonotype was seen repeatedly, ten times or more. The chain couples TRBV20-1 to TRBJ2-4, with 7 bases matching TRBD2. V gave up 6 bases and J gave up 0 bases; unmatched junction bases: 20. The CDR3 runs 19 residues. CDR1 and CDR2 from the germline V gene are DFQATT and SNEGSKA (reference sequence). CDR3 protein: CSADDGLVGLNLAKNIQYF. CDR3 sequence (DNA): TGCAGTGCCGACGATGGACTAGTAGGGCTAAATCTAGCCAAAAACATTCAGTACTTC.

V and J are TRBV7-2 and TRBJ1-5, with D perhaps matching TRBD1 (5 bases). The V gene's germline CDR1 is SGHTA and CDR2 FQGNSA. Trimming stripped 2 bases from V and 1 base from J, with 9 bases between. The CDR3 is made up of 15 amino acids. The CDR3, as DNA: TGTGCCAGCAGCTTAAGTTGGGGGAGCAATCAGCCCCAGCATTTT. Protein sequence: CASSLSWGSNQPQHF.

By frequency in the sample, this clonotype is medium-sized. The chain joins TRBV20-1 to TRBJ1-6; a weak D match, TRBD1 (5 bases). The CDR3 sequence is 14 residues long. In germline, CDR1 is DFQATT, CDR2 SNEGSKA (reference sequence). V was cut by 6 bases and J by 4 bases, with 13 bases left in between. The CDR3 here is CSARAGAYNSPLHF. The CDR3 DNA is TGCAGTGCCCGGGCTGGGGCTTATAATTCACCCCTCCACTTT.

This clonotype was picked up a small number of times. The genes are TRBV20-1 and TRBJ2-5; D could derive from TRBD1 or TRBD2 (5 bases each). Germline V lookup: CDR1 DFQATT, CDR2 SNEGSKA (reference sequence). The V end was cut by 6 bases, the J end by 1 base, with 12 bases between. The CDR3 covers 13 residues. DNA for the CDR3: TGCAGTGCCGAGCCGGGGACCCAAGAGACCCAGTACTTC. The encoded protein is CSAEPGTQETQYF.

Relative to its sample, this clonotype is medium-sized (0.01 to 0.1%). The rearrangement uses TRBV29-1 and TRBJ2-1; 9 bases agree with TRBD2. This CDR3 spans 14 amino acids. Looked up from germline, CDR1 is SQVTM and CDR2 is ANQGSEA. The ends lost 6 bases at V and 4 bases at J; junction bases unmatched: 7. The CDR3 protein is CSVTGTSRYNEQFF. The CDR3 nucleotides read TGCAGCGTAACCGGGACTAGCAGATACAATGAGCAGTTCTTC.

This clonotype is labeled medium-sized. V usage is TRBV29-1 and J usage is TRBJ2-7; tentatively, D is TRBD1 (6 bases). This CDR3 has 12 amino acids. Trimming removed 3 bases at V and 6 bases at J, with 12 bases between. Germline CDR1 SQVTM, CDR2 ANQGSEA. The CDR3 DNA reads as TGCAGCGTTGAGGTCAGGGGTCTCGAGCAGTACTTC. This gives the protein CSVEVRGLEQYF.

This clonotype was seen many times. The genes are TRBV6-5 and TRBJ2-7; tentatively, D is TRBD1 or TRBD2 (5 bases each). CDR1 and CDR2 (germline): MNHEY, SVGAGI. The CDR3 contains 14 residues. Trimming stripped 0 bases from V and 7 bases from J, with 13 bases between. CDR3 sequence: CASSYSTRGREQYF. Here the CDR3 DNA reads TGTGCCAGCAGTTACTCAACTCGGGGCCGGGAGCAGTACTTC.

In the case of this clonotype: This may stem from a read error, because a much larger clone lies one nucleotide away. V usage is TRBV19 and J usage is TRBJ2-7; the D gene is possibly TRBD1 (6 bases). This CDR3 contains 13 residues. Germline loops: CDR1 LNHDA, CDR2 SQIVND (reference sequence). CDR3 sequence: CARSTGTAYEQYF. The CDR3 DNA sequence: TGTGCCAGAAGTACAGGGACCGCTTACGAGCAGTACTTC.

The table lists this clonotype with many counts. The chain recombines TRBV30 with TRBJ1-2, with TRBD1 matching over 7 bases. This CDR3 spans 13 amino acids. V lost 3 bases and J lost 8; bases outside the gene matches: 9. From germline, CDR1 is GTSNPN and CDR2 SVGIG (reference sequence). The CDR3 reads CAWRIDRVGGYTF. The CDR3 DNA sequence: TGTGCCTGGAGGATTGACAGGGTCGGAGGCTACACCTTC.

By proportion, this clonotype is medium-sized. V usage is TRBV6-2 or TRBV6-3 and J usage is TRBJ1-5; D is possibly TRBD1 (6 bases). This CDR3 region has 15 residues. Per germline, CDR1 MNHEY and CDR2 SVGEGT. V gave up 6 bases and J gave up 3 bases, with 15 bases separating them. CDR3 nucleotide sequence: TGTGCCAGCAGCTACAGGACAGCGTACAATCAGCCCCAGCATTTT. Protein sequence: CASSYRTAYNQPQHF.

This clonotype occurred many times. V gene TRBV7-2 combines with J gene TRBJ2-7; TRBD1 matches 9 bases. Germline trimming cut 0 bases from V and 2 bases from J; bases unmatched to any gene: 5. Germline loops: CDR1 SGHTA, CDR2 FQGNSA. The CDR3 is 16 residues long. The CDR3 DNA is TGTGCCAGCAGCTTAGCCGGGACAGGGACTGCCTACGAGCAGTACTTC. It specifies CASSLAGTGTAYEQYF. Full variable domain (remainder filled in from reference TRBV7-2 and TRBJ2-7): GAGVSQSPSNKVTEKGKDVELRCDPISGHTALYWYRQSLGQGLEFLIYFQGNSAPDKSGLPSDRFSAERTGGSVSTLTIQRTQQEDSAVYLCASSLAGTGTAYEQYFGPGTRLTVT.

The count of this clonotype is one. This may stem from a read error, because a much larger clone lies one nucleotide away. This chain joins TRBV19 and TRBJ1-5, with D unresolved. V lost 4 bases and J 4 bases, leaving 14 bases between the germline ends. Per the germline V gene, CDR1 is LNHDA and CDR2 is SQIVND (reference sequence). The length of the CDR3 is 15 residues. DNA for the CDR3: TGTGCCAGTAGTAACGTTCACTCCCAAAATCAGCCCCAGCATTTT. This codes for CASSNVHSQNQPQHF.

This clonotype came up many times. This chain links TRBV5-6 with TRBJ1-5; no reliable D call. The ends were cut back, 4 bases at V and 0 bases at J, with 8 bases in the middle. Germline CDR1 reads SGHDT; CDR2 reads YYEEEE. There are 14 residues in the CDR3. The CDR3 sequence: CASSDGPSNQPQHF. CDR3 bases: TGTGCCAGCAGCGACGGACCTAGCAATCAGCCCCAGCATTTT.

This clonotype was counted between two and nine times. V is TRBV30 and J is TRBJ2-7; 8 bases match TRBD2. V shed 4 bases, J shed 6 bases, and the junction held 14 bases outside the gene matches. The V gene's germline CDR1 is GTSNPN and CDR2 SVGIG (reference sequence). The CDR3 runs to 15 residues. CDR3 DNA sequence: TGTGCCTGGACTCCCCCGGGGACCGGGACTAGCGAGCAGTACTTC. Translation: CAWTPPGTGTSEQYF.

This clonotype has a count of ten or more. V is TRBV2 and J is TRBJ1-2; D unclear. The CDR3 runs to 15 residues. Germline CDR1 is SNHLY and CDR2 is FYNNEI. V was cut by 2 bases and J by 0 bases, with 10 bases left in between. The CDR3 region is CASSERQLANYGYTF. The DNA for the CDR3 is TGTGCCAGCAGTGAAAGGCAGCTAGCTAACTATGGCTACACCTTC.

In its sample, this clonotype was seen many times. V gene TRBV14 combines with J gene TRBJ2-6; 7 bases agree with TRBD1. V was clipped by 1 base and J by 0 bases; unmatched bases: 15. There are 21 residues in the CDR3. Germline V gene data show CDR1 as SGHDN and CDR2 as FVKESK. The CDR3 bases are TGTGCCAGCAGCCAAGTGGGTTCTAAGGGGGCGCGAGTCTCTGGGGCCAACGTCCTGACTTTC. As protein: CASSQVGSKGARVSGANVLTF.

Many counts were recorded for this clonotype. This chain joins TRBV28 and TRBJ1-5, with TRBD1 as a possible D gene (6 bases). Germline CDR1 MDHEN, CDR2 SYDVKM. Between the trimmed V and J ends, which lost 6 bases and 4 bases, there was a span of 10 bases. The CDR3 is made up of 13 amino acids. In nucleotides, the CDR3 is TGTGCCAGCAGCCTCCAGGGGAATCAGCCCCAGCATTTT. Amino acid sequence: CASSLQGNQPQHF.

This clonotype is classed as medium-sized (0.01 to 0.1%). The chain combines TRBV7-2 with TRBJ1-4; TRBD1 aligns across 7 bases. Germline V CDR1 and CDR2: SGHTA, FQGNSA. J lost 8 bases, V lost 5 bases, and 8 bases had no gene match. This CDR3 has 14 residues. The CDR3 bases are TGTGCCAGCAGCGACAGGGCCGTGGGAGAAAAACTGTTTTTT. Translating gives CASSDRAVGEKLFF. Filled out from reference TRBV7-2 and TRBJ1-4, the complete variable domain reads GAGVSQSPSNKVTEKGKDVELRCDPISGHTALYWYRQSLGQGLEFLIYFQGNSAPDKSGLPSDRFSAERTGGSVSTLTIQRTQQEDSAVYLCASSDRAVGEKLFFGSGTQLSVL.

This clonotype has at least ten counts. The rearrangement joins TRBV7-2 to TRBJ1-4; the match to TRBD1 covers 10 bases. CDR1 and CDR2 from the germline V gene are SGHTA and FQGNSA. V gave up 5 bases and J gave up 8 bases; unmatched junction bases: 14. This CDR3 comprises 17 residues. This chain's CDR3 is CASSQRPLGQGGEKLFF. In nucleotides, the CDR3 is TGTGCCAGCAGCCAGAGACCCCTCGGACAGGGGGGAGAAAAACTGTTTTTT.

This clonotype is medium-sized within its sample. The V gene is TRBV29-1, the J gene TRBJ2-1; 10 bases are a match to TRBD1. This CDR3 contains 14 residues. In germline, CDR1 is SQVTM, CDR2 ANQGSEA. Trimming cost V 7 bases and J 4 bases; bases outside gene matches: 7. The chain's CDR3 is CSAGTGALYNEQFF. The CDR3, as DNA: TGCAGCGCAGGGACAGGGGCGTTATACAATGAGCAGTTCTTC.

This clonotype qualifies as medium-sized. This CDR3 reads CASSSSGNTQYF. In nucleotides, the CDR3 is TGTGCCAGCAGCTCTTCAGGGAATACGCAGTATTTT. The chain couples TRBV7-2 to TRBJ2-3; a possible D gene is TRBD1 (5 bases). There are 12 residues in the CDR3. The germline V and J ends were trimmed by 4 bases and 7 bases, with 9 bases remaining between them. Germline-derived CDR1 and CDR2 are SGHTA and FQGNSA.

This CDR3 is CASSRTTYRVHEQYF. CDR3 in DNA: TGTGCCAGCAGTCGCACCACGTACAGGGTCCACGAGCAGTACTTC. The chain recombines TRBV28 with TRBJ2-7; TRBD1 is a possible D gene (6 bases). V dropped 5 bases and J dropped 5 bases, with 19 bases sitting between them. The germline V gene has CDR1 MDHEN and CDR2 SYDVKM. This CDR3 comprises 15 residues.

V is TRBV27 and J is TRBJ2-6; no definite D call. Germline V gene lookup returns CDR1 MNHEY and CDR2 SMNVEV (reference sequence). Trimming stripped 6 bases from V and 0 bases from J, with 12 bases between. CDR3 length: 16 amino acids. The CDR3 loop is CASRVQWDSGANVLTF. CDR3 bases: TGTGCCAGCAGGGTTCAGTGGGACTCTGGGGCCAACGTCCTGACTTTC. The variable domain in full, with the rest retrieved from reference TRBV27 and TRBJ2-6, is EAQVTQNPRYLITVTGKKLTVTCSQNMNHEYMSWYRQDPGLGLRQIYYSMNVEVTDKGDVPEGYKVSRKEKRNFPLILESPSPNQTSLYFCASRVQWDSGANVLTFGAGSRLTVL.

This clonotype was detected ten times or more. This chain connects TRBV9 to TRBJ2-3; 10 nucleotides agree with TRBD1. CDR3 length: 15 residues. V was clipped by 2 bases and J by 4 bases; unmatched bases: 4. Germline-derived CDR1 and CDR2 are SGDLS and YYNGEE. CDR3 DNA: TGTGCCAGCAGCGTTACCGGACAGGGGGCAGATACGCAGTATTTT. It specifies CASSVTGQGADTQYF.